This T cell receptor beta chain appears in the sequencing data of a study of read filtering for tumor transcriptome and immune sequencing. Overall study findings and caveats: This fraction held mixed bone marrow immune cells after CD138-negative sorting. IR-seq and RNA-seq agreed better without single-read clonotypes. Compared with RNA-seq, IR-seq gave much higher clonotype depth and reliability. About four fifths of IR-seq clonotypes had a single read, yet these held approximately 4% of reads.

The table lists this clonotype with many counts. Its cognate antigen is unknown. Deletions cut 1 base from V and 7 bases from J, with 7 bases between. This CDR3 has 11 residues. The germline V gene encodes CDR1 GTSNPN and CDR2 SVGIG (reference sequence). This library used approximately 390 ng RNA and molecular barcoded adaptors spanning alpha/delta and beta/gamma chains. MiXCR was run by TCRdb on the reads, yielding one entry per CDR3 protein. The table shows roughly 130,000 distinct CDR3 sequences, with 10% to 15% occurring only once. The J gene is TRBJ2-5, the V gene TRBV30; D unclear. The receptor comes from a donor aged 40 or older with multiple myeloma. The specimen was a population of CD138-negative cells sorted from bone marrow. The CDR3 region is CAWSDLGTQYF. The CDR3 nucleotides read TGTGCCTGGAGTGACCTGGGGACCCAGTACTTC.